These 10 T cell receptor beta chains share one sample of origin, sequenced in a study of CXCR4 blockade with PD-1 therapy in pancreatic cancer. TCRdb keeps only in-frame clones here, not all; method: immunoSEQ multiplex PCR. The sample lists about 5,900 clones, about a third occurring once. The sequencing sample was made of tumor tissue. These receptors were taken from a human donor with pancreatic ductal adenocarcinoma.

This clone was seen more than once but under ten times. This chain connects TRBV11-3 to TRBJ1-1; D may be TRBD1 (6 bases). Trimming removed 3 bases from V and 7 bases from J, with 15 bases in between. Germline CDR1 reads SGHNT; CDR2 reads YENEEA. This CDR3 is 14 amino acids long. CDR3 nucleotides: TGTGCCAGCAGCTTGGCGGGGGGCGGAGGTGAAGCTTTCTTT. Translation gives CASSLAGGGGEAFF.

This clone is large. V is TRBV6-8 and J is TRBJ2-2; the match to TRBD1 covers 11 bases. The CDR3 has 17 amino acids. V lost 5 bases to trimming and J lost 5 bases; unmatched junction nucleotides: 10. Germline CDR1 reads MNHGY; CDR2 reads SAAAGT. The CDR3 bases are TGTGCCAGCAGTGCGGACAGGGGGCGAAGTATGACCGGGGAGCTGTTTTTT. The encoded protein is CASSADRGRSMTGELFF.

This clone was seen only a few times. This chain links TRBV28 with TRBJ2-7; D not resolved. With 3 bases removed from V and 3 bases from J, the gap between germline ends came to 9 bases. Germline V CDR1 and CDR2: MDHEN, SYDVKM. The CDR3 length is 13 residues. CDR3 nucleotide sequence: TGTGCCAGCAGTTTTCTTGCCGGCTACGAGCAGTACTTC. This encodes CASSFLAGYEQYF.

This clone was found a few times. The chain couples TRBV28 to TRBJ1-2, with 10 bases identical to TRBD1. Germline CDR1 reads MDHEN; CDR2 reads SYDVKM. After removal of 6 bases from V and 1 base from J, the junction contained 8 bases not matched to a gene. The CDR3 covers 16 residues. The CDR3 loop is CASSPPGTGVNYGYTF. The DNA of the CDR3 is TGTGCCAGCAGCCCCCCCGGGACAGGGGTTAACTATGGCTACACCTTC.

This clone was counted at least ten times. This rearrangement joins TRBV11-3 to TRBJ2-1, with unresolved D. This CDR3 has 15 amino acids. CDR1 is SGHNT and CDR2 is YENEEA in the germline V gene. V lost 1 base and J 6 bases, leaving 13 bases between the germline ends. CDR3 DNA: TGTGCCAGCAGCTTAGGCCCCTTTGAGATCAATGAGCAGTTCTTC. The encoded protein is CASSLGPFEINEQFF.

The chain has TRBV18 and TRBJ1-1; D remains unclear. The CDR3 is 13 residues long. Per germline, CDR1 KGHSH and CDR2 LQKENI. V gave up 1 base and J gave up 1 base, with 4 bases separating them. This CDR3 reads CASSPRPNTEAFF. The CDR3 DNA is TGTGCCAGCTCACCACGGCCGAACACTGAAGCTTTCTTT.

The chain recombines TRBV19 with TRBJ1-4; 9 nucleotides align to TRBD1. The J segment lost 2 bases and the V segment lost 7 bases, leaving 5 bases of the junction unmatched. This CDR3 spans 15 amino acids. Germline V gene lookup returns CDR1 LNHDA and CDR2 SQIVND (reference sequence). As DNA, the CDR3 is TGTGCCAGTACCAAAACAGGGGGCACTAATGAAAAACTGTTTTTT. Translated, it gives CASTKTGGTNEKLFF.

V and J are TRBV19 and TRBJ2-1; unclear D gene. V was cut by 5 bases and J by 7 bases, with 12 bases left in between. Germline CDR1 is LNHDA and CDR2 is SQIVND (reference sequence). This CDR3 contains 13 residues. The CDR3 is CASSWVAGNEQFF. The CDR3 DNA is TGTGCCAGTAGTTGGGTTGCCGGAAATGAGCAGTTCTTC.

The chain recombines TRBV9 with TRBJ2-1; maybe TRBD2 (5 bases). Germline V CDR1 and CDR2: SGDLS, YYNGEE. Trimming shortened V by 7 bases and J by 0 bases, and 14 bases separated the two germline ends. The CDR3 extends over 15 amino acids. The CDR3 DNA follows: TGTGCCAGCGCCCGACTACAAGGCTCCTACAATGAGCAGTTCTTC. Translated: CASARLQGSYNEQFF.

This clone showed up just a few times. This chain connects TRBV11-1 to TRBJ2-2, with 8 bases identical to TRBD1. CDR1 is SGHAT and CDR2 is FQDESV in the germline V gene (reference sequence). The CDR3 consists of 15 residues. Trimming cost V 6 bases and J 5 bases; bases outside gene matches: 8. CDR3 nucleotides: TGTGCCAGCAGGCCAGGACAGGGATGGACCGGGGAGCTGTTTTTT. Translating it yields CASRPGQGWTGELFF.